This T cell receptor beta chain was sequenced during a study of cytotoxic CD8 clonotypes in ibrutinib-treated CLL. General study points: Elevated clonality accompanied ibrutinib response, with a return toward baseline values at progression.

TCR beta libraries used around 2 micrograms of genomic DNA from cryopreserved PBMCs. To note about this clone: The antigen is unknown.

The trim removed 2 bases at V and 3 bases at J, leaving 9 bases unmatched. Germline lookup yields CDR1 LGHNT and CDR2 FRNRAP. This CDR3 comprises 17 residues. The intended depth for sequencing was 1 in 200,000 to 1 in 1 million T cells. Assay: immunoSEQ multiplex PCR; the TCRdb copy retains only in-frame clones and omits some. Of about 45,000 clones listed, about 70% were seen once; the top ten hold around 13%. The sequence was collected from a human donor with chronic lymphocytic leukemia. This sequence joins TRBV12-5 and TRBJ2-2; 7 nucleotides line up with TRBD1. The source was PBMCs, collected after 12 months of ibrutinib treatment. DNA for the CDR3: TGTGCTAGTGGTTTGCTCTACAGGGGAAGGGACACCGGGGAGCTGTTTTTT. Amino acid sequence: CASGLLYRGRDTGELFF.